The clone carrying this TCR beta chain was seen a single time. After thawing and overnight rest, PBMC were stained with GMM-loaded CD1B tetramer, viability dye and anti-CD3 for sorting. The lipid loaded on the CD1B tetramers was C32 glucose monomycolate from Rhodococcus equi. PBMC for tetramer sorting were first depleted of CD14-expressing monocytes. The table came from immunoSEQ multiplex PCR; TCRdb's copy has only in-frame clones and leaves some out. Of 88,000 or so clones in the sample, under 95% were seen once. This sample is part of a study of T cells in tuberculosis. Study-wide results and limits: The stringent gate may have excluded weak CD1B-GMM tetramer binders.

Germline V gives CDR1 MDHEN, CDR2 SYDVKM. The CDR3 extends over 11 amino acids. Between the trimmed V and J ends, which lost 7 bases and 6 bases, there was a span of 10 bases. Material for sequencing was CD1b-GMM tetramer-negative cells sorted from PBMCs. The TCR comes from an adult woman with latent tuberculosis. V is TRBV28 and J is TRBJ2-7, with a possible D match to TRBD1 (5 bases). CDR3 sequence (DNA): TGTGCCAGCACAGGGTTGTCCGAGCAGTACTTC. Translation gives CASTGLSEQYF.